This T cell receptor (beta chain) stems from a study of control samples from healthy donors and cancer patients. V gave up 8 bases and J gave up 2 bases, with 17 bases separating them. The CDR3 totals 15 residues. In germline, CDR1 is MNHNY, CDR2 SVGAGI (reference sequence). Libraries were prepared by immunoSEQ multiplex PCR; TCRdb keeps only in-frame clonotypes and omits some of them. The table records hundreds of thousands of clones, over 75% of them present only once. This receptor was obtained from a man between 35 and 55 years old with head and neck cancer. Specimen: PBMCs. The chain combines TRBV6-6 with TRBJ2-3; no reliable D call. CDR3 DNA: TGTGCCAGCCTTGAGAGGAGATCCCACACAGATACGCAGTATTTT. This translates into CASLERRSHTDTQYF.